Listed below are T cell receptor beta chains from one sample, sequenced in a study of blood T cell repertoires in COVID-19. Clones were sequenced by immunoSEQ multiplex PCR, and TCRdb holds only the in-frame ones, with some missing. The data hold roughly 400,000 clones, with 80% to 90% observed a single time. The sequencing sample was made of PBMCs or T cells enriched from blood (not recorded which). Receptors were obtained from a man aged 30-40 years who had recovered from COVID-19. CDR3s include the opening cysteine and the closing phenylalanine or tryptophan. A D gene is named only where the DNA matches it firmly. Size tells how often a clone was seen (once, few, many) or the class of an expanded clone, and some rows leave it out.

d_call	j_call	clone_size	v_call	cdr3_aa	cdr3_nt
NA	TRBJ1-6	once	TRBV9	CASSGGQNNSPLHF	TGTGCCAGCAGCGGAGGACAGAATAATTCACCCCTCCACTTT
NA	TRBJ2-1	NA	TRBV5-1	CASSFSGEAYNEQFF	TGCGCCAGCAGCTTTAGCGGAGAAGCTTACAATGAGCAGTTCTTC
NA	TRBJ1-1	NA	TRBV29-1	CSVDRIGDSNAFF	TGCAGCGTAGACCGGATAGGAGACTCCAACGCTTTCTTT
NA	TRBJ1-2	NA	TRBV3-1/TRBV3-2	CASSGEIDYGYTF	TGTGCCAGCAGCGGGGAGATCGACTATGGCTACACCTTC
TRBD1	TRBJ2-7	once	TRBV10-3	CATYSGTGGYEQYF	TGTGCCACCTACTCGGGGACAGGGGGCTACGAGCAGTACTTC
TRBD1	TRBJ1-2	once	TRBV4-2	CASSQDSGTGGGYTF	TGTGCCAGCAGCCAAGATTCCGGGACAGGGGGTGGCTACACCTTC
TRBD1	TRBJ2-2	NA	TRBV30	CARDRGTRVVTGELFF	TGTGCCCGGGACAGGGGAACTAGAGTAGTCACCGGGGAGCTGTTTTTT
TRBD1	TRBJ1-2	NA	TRBV7-2	CASSPGQEASGYTF	TGTGCCAGCAGCCCCGGACAGGAGGCTTCGGGCTACACCTTC
NA	TRBJ1-4	once	TRBV3-1/TRBV3-2	CASSPRTTNEKLFF	TGTGCCAGCTCCCCTCGTACAACTAATGAAAAACTGTTTTTT
NA	TRBJ1-4	NA	TRBV4-1	CASSDITQEKLFF	TGCGCCAGCAGCGATATAACACAAGAAAAACTGTTTTTT
TRBD1	TRBJ2-1	NA	TRBV5-6	CASSPDRADLYNEQFF	TGTGCCAGCAGCCCCGACAGGGCGGACCTATACAATGAGCAGTTCTTC
NA	TRBJ1-3	NA	TRBV29-1	CSVALGVNTIYF	TGCAGCGTTGCTCTGGGAGTCAACACCATATATTTT
TRBD2	TRBJ2-3	NA	TRBV7-6	CASSLLLAGTDTQYF	TGTGCCAGCAGCTTATTACTAGCGGGCACAGATACGCAGTATTTT
NA	TRBJ2-3	NA	TRBV11-3	CASSLEGGSTDTQYF	TGTGCCAGCAGCTTAGAAGGCGGGAGCACAGATACGCAGTATTTT
TRBD2	TRBJ2-3	NA	TRBV11-2	CASSLVAGGSTDTQYF	TGTGCCAGCAGCTTAGTTGCGGGAGGGAGCACAGATACGCAGTATTTT
TRBD1	TRBJ1-1	NA	TRBV10-3	CAISQGDSLTEAFF	TGTGCCATCAGCCAGGGGGACAGCCTAACTGAAGCTTTCTTT
NA	TRBJ2-7	NA	TRBV5-5	CASSPRDTIYEQYF	TGTGCCAGCAGCCCCCGGGACACCATTTACGAGCAGTACTTC
NA	TRBJ2-1	NA	TRBV6-5	CASTLGDVSNNEQFF	TGTGCCAGCACCCTAGGAGATGTCAGCAACAATGAGCAGTTCTTC
NA	TRBJ2-7	NA	TRBV27	CASSSGLRGKRDYEQYF	TGTGCCAGCAGTTCCGGATTACGGGGGAAAAGAGACTACGAGCAGTACTTC
TRBD1	TRBJ2-7	NA	TRBV6-1	CASSPGTVDLYEQYF	TGTGCCAGCAGTCCCGGGACAGTGGACCTCTACGAGCAGTACTTC
TRBD1	TRBJ1-1	NA	TRBV6-2/TRBV6-3	CASSRGQGMNTEAFF	TGTGCCAGCAGTCGCGGACAGGGGATGAACACTGAAGCTTTCTTT
TRBD2	TRBJ2-7	NA	TRBV19	CASSIAPGRRTSGSSHEQYF	TGTGCCAGTAGTATCGCCCCGGGACGCCGGACTAGCGGGAGTTCCCACGAGCAGTACTTC
TRBD2	TRBJ2-7	once	TRBV6-5	CASREGGIPYEQYF	TGTGCCAGCAGGGAGGGAGGGATACCCTACGAGCAGTACTTC
TRBD1	TRBJ1-2	few	TRBV6-2/TRBV6-3	CASSRTGMSRDYGYTF	TGTGCCAGCAGTAGGACAGGGATGTCGCGGGACTATGGCTACACCTTC
NA	TRBJ2-7	NA	TRBV5-8	CASSLWYTGSSYEQYF	TGTGCCAGCAGCTTGTGGTATACCGGTAGCTCCTACGAGCAGTACTTC
TRBD2	TRBJ2-1	once	TRBV11-2	CASSLGSGGPYFEQFF	TGTGCCAGCAGCTTAGGTTCGGGAGGGCCTTACTTTGAGCAGTTCTTC
NA	TRBJ2-2	NA	TRBV28	CASSFGGAGVGTGELFF	TGTGCCAGCAGTTTTGGGGGCGCGGGAGTGGGCACCGGGGAGCTGTTTTTT
TRBD1	TRBJ2-2	NA	TRBV5-1	CASSGDRNTGELFF	TGCGCCAGCAGCGGGGACAGAAACACCGGGGAGCTGTTTTTT
NA	TRBJ1-5	NA	TRBV6-1	CASSEAREQPQHF	TGTGCCAGCAGTGAAGCGAGGGAGCAGCCCCAGCATTTT
TRBD2	TRBJ2-1	NA	TRBV27	CASSASGRYGYNEQFF	TGTGCCAGCTCCGCTAGCGGGAGGTATGGGTACAATGAGCAGTTCTTC
NA	TRBJ1-5	NA	TRBV7-9	CASSLDFGGPQHF	TGTGCCAGCAGCTTAGATTTCGGTGGGCCCCAGCATTTT
NA	TRBJ2-7	once	TRBV3-1/TRBV3-2	CASSSNEGALYEQYF	TGTGCCAGCAGCTCGAATGAAGGAGCTCTCTACGAGCAGTACTTC
TRBD2	TRBJ2-1	NA	TRBV3-1/TRBV3-2	CASSHGGRADNEQFF	TGTGCCAGCAGCCATGGCGGGAGGGCCGACAATGAGCAGTTCTTC
TRBD2	TRBJ2-1	NA	TRBV7-9	CASSLVLAGAEQFF	TGTGCCAGCAGCTTAGTCCTAGCGGGAGCTGAGCAGTTCTTC
TRBD1	TRBJ2-3	NA	TRBV7-8	CASSSYRGRADTQYF	TGTGCCAGCAGCTCGTACAGGGGGCGGGCAGATACGCAGTATTTT
NA	TRBJ1-5	NA	TRBV4-2	CASSQGRGLNQPQHF	TGTGCCAGCAGCCAAGGGAGGGGATTAAATCAGCCCCAGCATTTT
TRBD1	TRBJ2-4	NA	TRBV19	CASSPAGTGLNIQYF	TGTGCCAGTAGTCCCGCTGGGACAGGGTTAAACATTCAGTACTTC